This TCR beta chain was retrieved from a study of shared clonotypes between healthy human individuals. Study results and limitations: Clonotypes shared by all four donors outscored non-shared clonotypes in generation probability. A generally larger estimated richness was seen in naive subsets than in memory subsets. In the sorted subsets, rarefaction showed sequencing was incomplete despite large depth.

Profiling relied on immunoSEQ multiplex PCR, and the TCRdb table lists in-frame clones only, not all of them. Seen here are about 800,000 clones, 90% to 97% observed once, and the top ten hold roughly 0.23%. Regarding this clone: Its cognate antigen is unknown.

The naive CD8 subset, CD45RO-negative cells positively selected for CCR7, excluded terminally differentiated effector memory CD45RA+ cells. V lost 1 base, J lost 4 bases, and 2 bases stayed unmatched. Germline V lookup: CDR1 SGHRS, CDR2 YFSETQ. There are 16 residues in the CDR3. The sequencing sample was made of naive CD8+ T cells sorted from blood. The receptor's source is a man under 40 in good health. The rearrangement joins TRBV5-1 to TRBJ2-1; 13 bases agree with TRBD2. The CDR3 nucleotides read TGCGCCAGCAGCTTGACGGGACTAGCGGGATACAATGAGCAGTTCTTC. This gives the protein CASSLTGLAGYNEQFF.